This T cell receptor beta chain originates from a study of blood T cell repertoires in COVID-19. Data came from immunoSEQ multiplex PCR; TCRdb stores just in-frame clones and leaves some out. The sample lists under 50,000 clones; 75% to 90% were seen once. The TCR originated in a man in his sixties or seventies with acute or convalescent COVID-19. Sample: peripheral blood.

The CDR3 DNA reads TGTGCCAGCAGCGCGGAACGAGGAAACTCCCCTGAAGCTTTCTTT. Translated: CASSAERGNSPEAFF. The chain has TRBV9 and TRBJ1-1; D is uncertain. The germline V gene encodes CDR1 SGDLS and CDR2 YYNGEE. CDR3 size: 15 residues. Trimming pared 3 bases from V and 6 bases from J, leaving 18 bases between.